The text below deals with one T cell receptor (beta chain). Its antigen remains unidentified. The source of the sample is a study of shared clonotypes between healthy human individuals. Overall study results and limits: The sharing of 4% to 5.5% of naive CD4 clonotypes was seen across a handful of donors. Non-shared clonotypes showed lower generation probabilities than clonotypes common to all four donors.

Naive-designated CD8 cells lacked CD45RO, were positively enriched for CCR7, and omitted terminally differentiated effector memory CD45RA+ cells. Those who donated were healthy HIV-negative adults, with no recent acute infections or vaccinations reported. All the donors were Caucasian adults who lived in Nashville, Tennessee. In germline, CDR1 is ENHRY, CDR2 SYGVKD. This CDR3 contains 14 residues. The V gene lost 0 bases and the J gene lost 5 bases, with 8 bases spanning the gap. Clones were read by immunoSEQ multiplex PCR, and TCRdb kept only the in-frame ones, dropping some. The sample yields millions of clones, roughly 94% seen once.

The receptor's source is a man between 18 and 29 years old in good health. Sample: naive CD8+ T cells sorted from blood. V gene TRBV10-3 combines with J gene TRBJ2-4; no definite D call. CDR3 bases: TGTGCCATCAGTGAGTCGATTGGCGAAAACATTCAGTACTTC. Residues: CAISESIGENIQYF.